This T cell receptor (beta chain) emerged from a study of T cell clusters in autoimmune cytopenias. General study findings and limits: Primary autoimmune cytopenia patients seemingly lacked the physiological T cell clusters found in healthy donors.

Points on this clonotype: Its specificity is not known.

TRB amplification used approximately 250 ng of peripheral blood genomic DNA. Multiplex touch-down PCR amplified TRB using TRB-A and TRB-B pools in one tube. TCRdb reprocessed the multiplex PCR reads and reports one entry per CDR3 protein, with no DNA. Its table records some 7,700 distinct CDR3 sequences. This CDR3 comprises 11 residues. Germline V gives CDR1 SEHNR, CDR2 FQNEAQ (reference sequence). The sequence was collected from a human donor with an autoimmune cytopenia or autoimmune hepatitis (not recorded which). V is TRBV7-9 and J is TRBJ1-2. Material: peripheral blood. This chain's CDR3 is CASTGGRGYTF.